The 4 T cell receptor beta chains below all came from one sample that was sequenced in a study of blood T cell repertoires in COVID-19. Produced via immunoSEQ multiplex PCR; TCRdb's table is partial and in-frame only. This sample carries 200,000 to 250,000 clones, roughly 81% of them seen once, and the ten largest clones take 6% to 8.5%. Sample: peripheral blood. All receptors come from a woman in her fifties or sixties with active or convalescent COVID-19.

The rearrangement joins TRBV6-5 to TRBJ1-1; 8 bases match TRBD1. Germline V gene data show CDR1 as MNHEY and CDR2 as SVGAGI. V lost 5 bases, J lost 3 bases, and 8 bases stayed unmatched. This CDR3 is built from 15 residues. The CDR3 here is CASSPQGQGYTEAFF. In DNA, the CDR3 is TGTGCCAGCAGTCCCCAAGGACAGGGATACACTGAAGCTTTCTTT.

The J gene is TRBJ1-4, the V gene TRBV27, with D unclear. The CDR3 is 17 residues long. Trimming removed 0 bases at V and 8 bases at J, with 19 bases between. CDR1 MNHEY and CDR2 SMNVEV come from the germline V gene (reference sequence). Here the CDR3 reads CASSLSGGLGLGEKLFF. Written as DNA, the CDR3 is TGTGCCAGCAGTTTATCGGGCGGGTTAGGACTCGGCGAAAAACTGTTTTTT.

The chain combines TRBV18 with TRBJ1-2, with 10 positions matching TRBD1. V was clipped by 2 bases and J by 3 bases; unmatched bases: 6. Germline V lookup: CDR1 KGHSH, CDR2 LQKENI. The CDR3 runs 16 residues. CDR3 in amino acids: CASSPIRDRGYYGYTF. CDR3 sequence (DNA): TGTGCCAGCTCACCAATTCGGGACAGGGGATACTATGGCTACACCTTC.

This clone has only one observation. The chain uses TRBV28 and TRBJ1-6, with 7 bases that match TRBD1. CDR3 length equals 16 residues. V lost 0 bases to trimming and J lost 13 bases; unmatched junction nucleotides: 12. CDR1 is MDHEN and CDR2 is SYDVKM in the germline V gene. This chain's CDR3 is CASSLWGQWLEGPLHF. DNA of the CDR3: TGTGCCAGCAGTTTATGGGGACAGTGGCTCGAGGGGCCCCTCCACTTT. Combining the CDR3 with reference TRBV28 and TRBJ1-6 gives the whole variable domain DVKVTQSSRYLVKRTGEKVFLECVQDMDHENMFWYRQDPGLGLRLIYFSYDVKMKEKGDIPEGYSVSREKKERFSLILESASTNQTSMYLCASSLWGQWLEGPLHFGNGTRLTVT.